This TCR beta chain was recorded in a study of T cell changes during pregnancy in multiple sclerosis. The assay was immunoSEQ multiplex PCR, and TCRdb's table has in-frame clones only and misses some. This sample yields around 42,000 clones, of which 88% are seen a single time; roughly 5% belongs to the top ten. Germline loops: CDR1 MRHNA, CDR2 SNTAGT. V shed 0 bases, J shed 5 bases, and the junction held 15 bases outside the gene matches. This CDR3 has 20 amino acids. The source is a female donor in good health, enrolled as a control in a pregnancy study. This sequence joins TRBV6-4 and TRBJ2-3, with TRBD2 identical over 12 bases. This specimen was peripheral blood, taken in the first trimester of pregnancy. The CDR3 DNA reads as TGTGCCAGCAGTGACTCCGGGACAACCGCTAGCGGGGGGGCCGAAGATACGCAGTATTTT. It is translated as CASSDSGTTASGGAEDTQYF.